This is a list of T cell receptor beta chains from one sample in a study of siplizumab effects on memory and regulatory T cells. Assay used: immunoSEQ multiplex PCR; TCRdb lists only in-frame clones, some missing. This sample carries tens of thousands of clones, around 96% of them seen once, and the ten largest clones take more than 0.095%. Sequencing was carried out using naive CD8+ T cells sorted from blood. The receptors were gathered from a human donor in good health. Each CDR3 is given without its conserved first and last residue. The D gene is left open where the match is weak.

CDR3,V,J,D
ASSLGGAWTEAF,TRBV7-6,TRBJ1-1,-
ASSFFGEQY,TRBV27,TRBJ2-7,-
ASSPGGKETQY,TRBV7-9,TRBJ2-5,-
ASSVALPNSGGSYNEQF,TRBV9,TRBJ2-1,TRBD2
ASSQGETQY,TRBV5-1,TRBJ2-5,-
ASSEAGALYEQY,TRBV2,TRBJ2-7,-
ASGLVQTPGADTQY,TRBV12-5,TRBJ2-3,-
ASRSHSGTAYEQY,TRBV28,TRBJ2-7,-
ASNGAPNGNTIY,TRBV6-1,TRBJ1-3,-
ASSASGALTDTQY,TRBV5-6,TRBJ2-3,TRBD2
ASSVGGDLSYNEQF,TRBV9,TRBJ2-1,-
ASSYNQGHTEAF,TRBV6-5,TRBJ1-1,-
ASSSGVAEGYT,TRBV5-8,TRBJ1-2,-
ASSQTGGSYEQY,TRBV6-5,TRBJ2-7,TRBD1
ASALDRWDPNYGYT,TRBV10-3,TRBJ1-2,-
ASSLGTSGNIQY,TRBV5-1,TRBJ2-4,TRBD2
ASSLPDRSYEQY,TRBV7-9,-,-
ASSLSPLYEQY,TRBV27,TRBJ2-7,-
ASAVAGGISYEQY,TRBV6-6,TRBJ2-7,TRBD2
ASSQEYRTPQH,TRBV4-1,TRBJ1-5,-
ASSVSAGQGETQY,TRBV9,TRBJ2-5,-
ASSPGGNIQY,TRBV7-3,TRBJ2-4,-
ASSRTGSFSGQETQY,TRBV5-6,TRBJ2-5,TRBD1